The 30 T cell receptor beta chains in this list originate from one sample, sequenced in a study of cytomegalovirus exposure and HLA in healthy donors. PCR was performed using 60 Vbeta and 13 Jbeta primers. The data were produced by immunoSEQ multiplex PCR, yet TCRdb's version contains in-frame clones alone and is incomplete. The repertoire includes 200,000 or so clones, about 83% of them detected once, and 4.5% to 7.5% sits in the top ten. Sequencing input: PBMCs. Receptor source: a woman in her 30s in good health and CMV-seropositive.

With respect to this clone: This sample includes further DNA sequences coding for the same CDR3. The gene calls are TRBV6-1 and TRBJ1-5; TRBD1 matches 9 bases. V lost 6 bases, J lost 1 base, and 4 bases stayed unmatched. The CDR3 consists of 15 residues. Germline CDR1 reads MNHNS; CDR2 reads SASEGT. CDR3 bases: TGTGCCAGCAGCGGGACAGGGAGCAGCAATCAGCCCCAGCATTTT. The encoded protein is CASSGTGSSNQPQHF.

The rearrangement uses TRBV7-9 and TRBJ1-4; TRBD1 might be the D (6 bases). Germline loops: CDR1 SEHNR, CDR2 FQNEAQ (reference sequence). The CDR3 length is 16 residues. V lost 1 base, J lost 2 bases, and 11 bases lay in between. The CDR3 DNA reads as TGTGCCAGCAGCTTAGACTGGGGGGGCACTAATGAAAAACTGTTTTTT. Protein sequence: CASSLDWGGTNEKLFF.

Turning to this clone: Compared with germline, one end of the junction differs, possibly owing to a read error. The genes are TRBV7-7 and TRBJ1-4; TRBD1 is a possible D gene (6 bases). The CDR3 sequence is 16 residues long. Germline CDR1 and CDR2: SSHAT and FNYEAQ (reference sequence). The CDR3 region is CASSPGTLSSNEKLFF. The DNA for the CDR3 is TGTGCTAGCAGCCCCGGGACATTGTCATCTAATGAAAAACTGTTTTTT. Based on the CDR3 plus reference TRBV7-7 and TRBJ1-4, the full variable domain is GAGVSQSPRYKVTKRGQDVTLRCDPISSHATLYWYQQALGQGPEFLTYFNYEAQPDKSGLPSDRFSAERPEGSISTLTIQRTEQRDSAMYRCASSPGTLSSNEKLFFGSGTQLSVL.

The table lists this clone with a few counts. Other DNA sequences in the same sample also yield this CDR3. The rearrangement joins TRBV6-5 to TRBJ2-7, with TRBD1 identical over 8 bases. V dropped 6 bases and J dropped 1; count of bases not matched to a gene: 2. The CDR3 extends over 13 amino acids. From germline, CDR1 is MNHEY and CDR2 SVGAGI. The CDR3 spells CASSRQGSYEQYF. CDR3 sequence (DNA): TGTGCCAGCAGCCGACAGGGGTCCTACGAGCAGTACTTC.

This chain links TRBV2 with TRBJ2-1, with 7 bases that match TRBD2. V trimming: 4 bases; J trimming: 5 bases; junction bases outside the gene matches: 5. The CDR3 length is 14 residues. The germline gives CDR1 SNHLY, CDR2 FYNNEI. The CDR3 bases are TGTGCCAGCAGTGGGGACTACAGCCACAATGAGCAGTTCTTC. It yields the protein CASSGDYSHNEQFF.

In DNA, the CDR3 is TGTGCCAGCAGCGTACGCGGGATAAAAAACACCATATATTTT. Translating it yields CASSVRGIKNTIYF. The J gene is TRBJ1-3, the V gene TRBV9; D ambiguous. CDR3 length: 14 residues. Germline CDR1 and CDR2: SGDLS and YYNGEE. V lost 1 base and J 6 bases, leaving 11 bases between the germline ends. Together with reference TRBV9 and TRBJ1-3, the CDR3 gives the full variable domain: DSGVTQTPKHLITATGQRVTLRCSPRSGDLSVYWYQQSLDQGLQFLIQYYNGEERAKGNILERFSAQQFPDLHSELNLSSLELGDSALYFCASSVRGIKNTIYFGEGSWLTVV.

The chain joins TRBV9 to TRBJ2-2; D is possibly TRBD1 (6 bases). The CDR3 is made up of 12 amino acids. With 7 bases removed from V and 4 bases from J, the gap between germline ends came to 8 bases. Germline assignment: CDR1 SGDLS and CDR2 YYNGEE. CDR3 amino acids: CASSRGTGELFF. CDR3 DNA sequence: TGTGCCAGCTCCAGGGGCACCGGGGAGCTGTTTTTT.

The gene calls are TRBV5-1 and TRBJ1-2, with 9 bases identical to TRBD1. The CDR3 spans 14 residues. J lost 9 bases, V lost 0 bases, and 6 bases had no gene match. Germline V gene lookup returns CDR1 SGHRS and CDR2 YFSETQ. In DNA form, the CDR3 reads TGCGCCAGCAGCTTGGAGGGACAGGGAAATAGCTACACCTTC. Its translation is CASSLEGQGNSYTF. The complete variable domain, with remaining parts taken from reference TRBV5-1 and TRBJ1-2, reads KAGVTQTPRYLIKTRGQQVTLSCSPISGHRSVSWYQQTPGQGLQFLFEYFSETQRNKGNFPGRFSGRQFSNSRSEMNVSTLELGDSALYLCASSLEGQGNSYTFGSGTRLTVV.

The chain joins TRBV15 to TRBJ1-2; D ambiguous. The V and J ends lost 3 bases and 1 base respectively, with 3 bases between them. Germline V gives CDR1 LNHNV, CDR2 YYDKDF (reference sequence). The CDR3 loop spans 12 amino acids. This chain's CDR3 is CATSSSNYGYTF. CDR3 in DNA: TGTGCCACCAGCAGTAGTAACTATGGCTACACCTTC.

The chain has TRBV5-6 and TRBJ1-5; D ambiguous. Trimming took 1 base from V and 4 from J, leaving 9 bases between them. This CDR3 region has 14 residues. Germline lookup yields CDR1 SGHDT and CDR2 YYEEEE. CDR3 DNA: TGTGCCAGCAGCTTGCTTGGCGGAAATCAGCCCCAGCATTTT. It encodes CASSLLGGNQPQHF.

This chain links TRBV27 with TRBJ2-7, with 8 bases lining up with TRBD2. This CDR3 is 16 amino acids long. J was trimmed by 5 bases and V by 8 bases; bases with no gene match: 17. Germline V gene sequence: CDR1 MNHEY, CDR2 SMNVEV (reference sequence). The CDR3: CASGGPGGPRGNEQYF. CDR3 nucleotide sequence: TGTGCCAGCGGAGGGCCGGGGGGGCCTCGTGGCAACGAGCAGTACTTC.

The V gene is TRBV27, the J gene TRBJ1-5, with D possibly matching TRBD1 (5 bases). Germline CDR1 and CDR2: MNHEY and SMNVEV (reference sequence). V lost 8 bases and J lost 5, with 16 bases in between. The CDR3 spans 14 residues. CDR3 region: CASGSGDGYQPQHF. For the CDR3, the DNA is TGTGCCAGCGGCTCGGGGGACGGCTATCAGCCCCAGCATTTT.

This clone turned up a few times. The V gene is TRBV6-5, the J gene TRBJ2-1; 14 positions agree with TRBD2. Germline trimming cut 0 bases from V and 10 bases from J; bases unmatched to any gene: 5. The germline CDR1 and CDR2 sequences are MNHEY and SVGAGI. CDR3 length: 16 residues. The chain's CDR3 is CASSYSTSGRAGEQFF. The CDR3 DNA reads as TGTGCCAGCAGTTACTCGACTAGCGGGAGGGCCGGCGAGCAGTTCTTC.

The sample holds a few counts of this clone. The chain is built from TRBV4-3 and TRBJ1-1; TRBD1 aligns across 8 bases. The CDR3 runs to 15 residues. Germline-derived CDR1 and CDR2 are LGHNA and YSLEER. Trimming took 6 bases from V and 0 from J; bases not matched to a gene: 6. CDR3 DNA: TGCGCCAGCAGAGGACAGGGCTGGATGAACACTGAAGCTTTCTTT. Encoded protein: CASRGQGWMNTEAFF.

This chain uses TRBV11-1 with TRBJ2-1; D may be TRBD1 (6 bases). This CDR3 has 17 residues. The germline gives CDR1 SGHAT, CDR2 FQDESV (reference sequence). Trimming removed 4 bases from V and 7 bases from J, with 23 bases in between. CDR3 residues: CASSSTQGSPSWNEQFF. The CDR3 bases are TGTGCCAGCAGCTCAACGCAGGGGTCTCCGAGTTGGAATGAGCAGTTCTTC.

V and J are TRBV2 and TRBJ2-2; 8 bases line up with TRBD1. CDR3 length equals 14 residues. CDR1 and CDR2 from the germline V gene are SNHLY and FYNNEI. Trimming cost V 8 bases and J 5 bases; bases outside gene matches: 7. The CDR3 coding sequence is TGTGCCAGCGCCCCCAGGGGGCGTACCGGGGAGCTGTTTTTT. Translated: CASAPRGRTGELFF. Full variable domain (missing parts from reference TRBV2 and TRBJ2-2): EPEVTQTPSHQVTQMGQEVILRCVPISNHLYFYWYRQILGQKVEFLVSFYNNEISEKSEIFDDQFSVERPDGSNFTLKIRSTKLEDSAMYFCASAPRGRTGELFFGEGSRLTVL.

The chain recombines TRBV27 with TRBJ2-1; 8 bases fit TRBD2. Germline V lookup: CDR1 MNHEY, CDR2 SMNVEV (reference sequence). There are 18 residues in the CDR3. V lost 7 bases and J lost 2; bases outside the gene matches: 16. The CDR3 DNA is TGTGCCAGCAAAGAAGTCTGGATGGCGGGAGGCACCTACAATGAGCAGTTCTTC. It codes for CASKEVWMAGGTYNEQFF.

The rearrangement links TRBV5-6 to TRBJ1-2; 9 bases map to TRBD1. J was trimmed by 7 bases and V by 0 bases; bases with no gene match: 10. The CDR3 consists of 16 residues. Germline CDR1 SGHDT, CDR2 YYEEEE. Written as DNA, the CDR3 is TGTGCCAGCAGCTTGGTCCCGGGACAGGGAGGAGGTGGCTACACCTTC. Translation gives CASSLVPGQGGGGYTF.

The V gene is TRBV7-6, the J gene TRBJ1-3, with TRBD1 matching over 9 bases. This CDR3 is 15 amino acids long. The V gene's germline CDR1 is SGHVS and CDR2 FNYEAQ. J was trimmed by 1 base and V by 5 bases; bases with no gene match: 3. Here the CDR3 reads CASSPDRGSGNTIYF. Here the CDR3 DNA reads TGTGCCAGCAGCCCGGACAGGGGTTCTGGAAACACCATATATTTT.

The V and J genes are TRBV27 and TRBJ1-2; D possibly corresponds to TRBD1 (5 bases). V was shortened by 0 bases and J by 7 bases, with 15 bases between the two germline ends. The germline V gene encodes CDR1 MNHEY and CDR2 SMNVEV (reference sequence). CDR3 length: 15 amino acids. The chain's CDR3 is CASSLSAGGGIGYTF. The CDR3 DNA sequence: TGTGCCAGCAGTTTATCCGCCGGGGGGGGAATTGGCTACACCTTC.

The genes are TRBV10-1 and TRBJ1-3; D perhaps matches TRBD1 (6 bases). The CDR3 is 21 amino acids. CDR1 and CDR2 from the germline V gene are WNHNN and SYGVQD (reference sequence). Trimming removed 3 bases from V and 0 bases from J, with 27 bases in between. Here the CDR3 DNA reads TGCGCCAGCAGTGACACCGCACCCCCCCGGCCTAGAGGGGGCTCTGGAAACACCATATATTTT. Translating gives CASSDTAPPRPRGGSGNTIYF.

This chain's CDR3 is CASLQGEYGYTF. CDR3 DNA: TGTGCCAGCTTACAGGGAGAGTATGGCTACACCTTC. The V and J genes are TRBV7-9 and TRBJ1-2; weak D call: TRBD1 (6 bases). Looked up from germline, CDR1 is SEHNR and CDR2 is FQNEAQ (reference sequence). V was shortened by 8 bases and J by 5 bases, with 12 bases between the two germline ends. The CDR3 covers 12 residues.

This clone was counted a few times. The chain employs TRBV7-6 and TRBJ2-7; D is possibly TRBD2 (6 bases). The V end lost 5 bases, the J end lost 2 bases, and 16 bases lay between the germline ends. Per germline, CDR1 SGHVS and CDR2 FNYEAQ. This CDR3 is 15 amino acids long. The CDR3 loop is CASSLIGGRAYEQYF. The DNA of the CDR3 is TGTGCCAGCAGCCTCATTGGGGGGAGAGCCTACGAGCAGTACTTC.

V gene TRBV6-5 combines with J gene TRBJ2-7, with D possibly matching TRBD2 (5 bases). Germline assignment: CDR1 MNHEY and CDR2 SVGAGI. Trimming shortened V by 7 bases and J by 0 bases, and 10 bases separated the two germline ends. The CDR3 has 13 residues. CDR3 nucleotide sequence: TGTGCCAGCATCCGGGAATTCTCCTACGAGCAGTACTTC. Its protein is CASIREFSYEQYF.

This clone was observed once. The chain carries TRBV10-3 and TRBJ2-1; tentatively, D is TRBD2 (5 bases). Germline values: CDR1 ENHRY, CDR2 SYGVKD. The CDR3 runs 14 residues. Trimming removed 5 bases from V and 5 bases from J, with 13 bases in between. As DNA, the CDR3 is TGTGCCATCAGTCCTTCCGGACTGAACAATGAGCAGTTCTTC. Encoded protein: CAISPSGLNNEQFF.

V and J are TRBV7-2 and TRBJ2-7; TRBD2 matches at 8 bases. V was clipped by 5 bases and J by 2 bases; unmatched bases: 8. The CDR3 spans 15 residues. The germline gives CDR1 SGHTA, CDR2 FQGNSA. CDR3 region: CASSPDGTSTYEQYF. The CDR3 DNA reads TGTGCCAGCAGCCCAGACGGGACTAGTACCTACGAGCAGTACTTC.

The V call is TRBV28, the J call TRBJ1-2; 7 nucleotides agree with TRBD1. Unmatched junction bases numbered 5, after V lost 4 bases and J lost 6 bases. CDR1 is MDHEN and CDR2 is SYDVKM in the germline V gene. The CDR3 is 13 residues long. CDR3 DNA sequence: TGTGCCAGCAGTTGGACAGGCTTGCATGGCTACACCTTC. It encodes CASSWTGLHGYTF.

The rearrangement joins TRBV19 to TRBJ2-6; the D gene is possibly TRBD1 (5 bases). Per germline, CDR1 LNHDA and CDR2 SQIVND (reference sequence). The V and J ends lost 0 bases and 2 bases respectively, with 5 bases between them. This CDR3 has 15 residues. CDR3 residues: CASSIEGAGANVLTF. The CDR3 DNA follows: TGTGCCAGTAGTATAGAAGGGGCTGGGGCCAACGTCCTGACTTTC.

This clone turned up a few times. The chain has TRBV9 and TRBJ2-2, with TRBD2 matching 7 bases. Germline lookup yields CDR1 SGDLS and CDR2 YYNGEE. V dropped 0 bases and J dropped 7; count of bases not matched to a gene: 6. The CDR3 is made up of 15 amino acids. The CDR3 sequence: CASSVAGTTGGELFF. In DNA form, the CDR3 reads TGTGCCAGCAGCGTAGCCGGGACTACGGGCGGGGAGCTGTTTTTT.

A few counts support this clone. The V gene is TRBV15, the J gene TRBJ2-7; D may be TRBD1 (6 bases). The CDR3 totals 17 residues. Germline lookup yields CDR1 LNHNV and CDR2 YYDKDF (reference sequence). V lost 1 base and J lost 2, with 18 bases in between. The CDR3 region has the DNA TGTGCCACCAGCAGAGGTCCAACAGGGTGGGGAACCTACGAGCAGTACTTC. Protein: CATSRGPTGWGTYEQYF.